The source of this T cell receptor beta chain is a study of OX40 agonist ivuxolimab in advanced cancers. Across the whole study: Dose-escalation patients had hepatocellular carcinoma, melanoma, renal cell or head and neck cancer. Eligibility admitted prior anti-PD-1, anti-PD-L1 or anti-CTLA-4 therapy; about 40% had some. The study reported partial responses in three patients: one hepatocellular carcinoma, two cutaneous melanoma.

For this clone: Antigen: not known.

Study outcomes and limitations: Antigen specificity was not determined for the expanded peripheral T cells.

Data came from immunoSEQ multiplex PCR; TCRdb stores just in-frame clones and leaves some out. The data show 75,000 to 100,000 clones, with roughly 90% seen just once and 0.25% to 0.35% held by the top ten. The V gene lost 7 bases and the J gene lost 2 bases, with 6 bases spanning the gap. From germline, CDR1 is MNHEY and CDR2 SMNVEV (reference sequence). The CDR3 consists of 13 residues. The V and J genes are TRBV27 and TRBJ2-6; D gene unclear. This TCR was sampled from an adult with an advanced solid tumor such as melanoma, head and neck, liver or kidney cancer. The starting material was CD4+ or CD8+ T cells sorted from blood, obtained in a trial of the OX40 agonist ivuxolimab. CDR3 coding DNA: TGTGCCAGCAAATTAACTGGGGCCAACGTCCTGACTTTC. It specifies CASKLTGANVLTF.